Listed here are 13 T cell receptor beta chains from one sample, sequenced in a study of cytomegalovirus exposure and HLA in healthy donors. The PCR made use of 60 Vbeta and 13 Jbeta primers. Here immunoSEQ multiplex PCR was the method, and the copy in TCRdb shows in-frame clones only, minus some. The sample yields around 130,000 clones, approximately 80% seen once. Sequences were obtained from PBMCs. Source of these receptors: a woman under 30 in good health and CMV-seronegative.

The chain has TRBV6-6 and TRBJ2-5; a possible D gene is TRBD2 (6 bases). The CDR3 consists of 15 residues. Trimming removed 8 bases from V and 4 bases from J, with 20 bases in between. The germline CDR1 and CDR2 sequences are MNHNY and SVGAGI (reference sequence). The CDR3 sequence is CASSRGGLDRETQYF. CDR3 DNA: TGTGCCAGCTCCCGCGGAGGGTTAGACAGAGAGACCCAGTACTTC.

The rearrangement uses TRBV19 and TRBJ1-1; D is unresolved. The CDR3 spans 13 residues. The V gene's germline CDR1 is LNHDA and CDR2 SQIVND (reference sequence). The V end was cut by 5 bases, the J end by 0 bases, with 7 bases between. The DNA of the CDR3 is TGTGCCAGTAGTTCCAGTGTGAACACTGAAGCTTTCTTT. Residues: CASSSSVNTEAFF.

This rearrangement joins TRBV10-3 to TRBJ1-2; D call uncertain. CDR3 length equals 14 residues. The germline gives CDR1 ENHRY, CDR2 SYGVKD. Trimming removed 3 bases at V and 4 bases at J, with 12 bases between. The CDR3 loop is CAISDPPGGYGYTF. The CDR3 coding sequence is TGTGCCATCAGTGATCCCCCAGGAGGCTATGGCTACACCTTC.

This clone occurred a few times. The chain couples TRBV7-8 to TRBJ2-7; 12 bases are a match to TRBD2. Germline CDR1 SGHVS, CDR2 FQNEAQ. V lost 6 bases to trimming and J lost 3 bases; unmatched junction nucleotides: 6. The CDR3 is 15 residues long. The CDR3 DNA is TGTGCCAGCAGTCTTCTAGCGGGGGGGGTCTACGAGCAGTACTTC. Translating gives CASSLLAGGVYEQYF.

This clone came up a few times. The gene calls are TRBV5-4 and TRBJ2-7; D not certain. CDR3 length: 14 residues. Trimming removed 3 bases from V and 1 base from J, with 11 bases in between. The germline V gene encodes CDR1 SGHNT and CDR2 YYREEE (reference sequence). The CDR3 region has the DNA TGTGCCAGCAGCTCCTCGCTAGGATCCTACGAGCAGTACTTC. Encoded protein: CASSSSLGSYEQYF. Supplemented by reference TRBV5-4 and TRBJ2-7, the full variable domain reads ETGVTQSPTHLIKTRGQQVTLRCSSQSGHNTVSWYQQALGQGPQFIFQYYREEENGRGNFPPRFSGLQFPNYSSELNVNALELDDSALYLCASSSSLGSYEQYFGPGTRLTVT.

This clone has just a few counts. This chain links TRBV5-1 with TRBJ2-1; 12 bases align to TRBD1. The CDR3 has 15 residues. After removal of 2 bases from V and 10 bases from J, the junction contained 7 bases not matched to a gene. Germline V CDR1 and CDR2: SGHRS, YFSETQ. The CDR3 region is CASSFTGQGAGEQFF. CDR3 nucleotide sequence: TGCGCCAGCAGCTTCACGGGACAGGGGGCAGGAGAGCAGTTCTTC.

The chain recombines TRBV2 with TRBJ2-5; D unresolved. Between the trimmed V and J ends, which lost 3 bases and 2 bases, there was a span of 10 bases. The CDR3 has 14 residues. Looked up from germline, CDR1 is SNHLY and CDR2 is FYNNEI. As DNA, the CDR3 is TGTGCCAGCAGTGACGATACTTATCAAGAGACCCAGTACTTC. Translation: CASSDDTYQETQYF.

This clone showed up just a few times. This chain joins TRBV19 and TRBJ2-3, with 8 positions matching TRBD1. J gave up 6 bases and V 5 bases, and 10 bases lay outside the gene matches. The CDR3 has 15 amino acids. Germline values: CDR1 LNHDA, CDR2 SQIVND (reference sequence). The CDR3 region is CASSATGTGLDTQYF. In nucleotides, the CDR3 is TGTGCCAGTAGTGCAACCGGGACAGGTCTTGATACGCAGTATTTT.

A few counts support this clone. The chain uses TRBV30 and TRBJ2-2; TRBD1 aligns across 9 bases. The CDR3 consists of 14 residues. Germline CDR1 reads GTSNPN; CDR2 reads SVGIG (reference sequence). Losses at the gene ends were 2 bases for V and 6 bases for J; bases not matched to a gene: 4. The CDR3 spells CAWSRGQGPGELFF. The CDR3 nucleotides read TGTGCCTGGAGTCGGGGACAGGGTCCCGGGGAGCTGTTTTTT.

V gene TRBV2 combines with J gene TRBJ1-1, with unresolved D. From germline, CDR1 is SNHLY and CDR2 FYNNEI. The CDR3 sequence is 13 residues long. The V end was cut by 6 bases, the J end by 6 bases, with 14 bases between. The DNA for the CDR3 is TGTGCCAGCAGAAGGGAGTTTCGGTCTGAAGCTTTCTTT. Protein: CASRREFRSEAFF.

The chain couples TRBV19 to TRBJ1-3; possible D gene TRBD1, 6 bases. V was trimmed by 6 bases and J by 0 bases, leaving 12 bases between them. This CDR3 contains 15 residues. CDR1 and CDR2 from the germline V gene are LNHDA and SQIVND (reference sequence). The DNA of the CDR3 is TGTGCCAGTAGCCGGGACACTCTCTCTGGAAACACCATATATTTT. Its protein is CASSRDTLSGNTIYF.

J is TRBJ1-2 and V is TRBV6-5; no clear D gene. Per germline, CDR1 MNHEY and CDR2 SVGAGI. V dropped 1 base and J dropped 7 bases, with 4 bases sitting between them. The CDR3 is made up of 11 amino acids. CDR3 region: CASSYYGGYTF. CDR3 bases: TGTGCCAGCAGTTACTACGGTGGCTACACCTTC.

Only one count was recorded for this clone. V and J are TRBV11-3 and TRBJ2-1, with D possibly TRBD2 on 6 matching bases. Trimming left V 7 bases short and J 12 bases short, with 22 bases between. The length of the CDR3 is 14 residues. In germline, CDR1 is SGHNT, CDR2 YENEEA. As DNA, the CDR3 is TGTGCCAGCATCCCTTTGACACCTAGACTAGGGCAGTTCTTC. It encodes CASIPLTPRLGQFF.